This T cell receptor beta chain derives from a study of beta chain features in type 1 diabetes. Overall study context: Patients shared similar age, gender and cell yields with healthy donors.

CD4+ naive, central memory, regulatory and stem cell-like memory cells were sorted via CD45RO/CCR7/CD25/CD127/CD95/CD27. The authors reverse transcribed all of the isolated RNA, so sequencing captured expressed TCRB transcripts. Only in-frame clones appear in the TCRdb table, and some are missing; sequencing was by immunoSEQ multiplex PCR. The sample records around 600,000 clones, 9.5% to 15% being singletons. This CDR3 spans 12 amino acids. CDR1 and CDR2 from the germline V gene are LGHNT and FRNRAP. V lost 2 bases and J lost 1, with 2 bases in between. Study results and caveats: Here, the possible influence of HLA type (on TCRB rearrangement) remained unresolved. Shortening that was moderate but significant affected the TCRB CDR3s of Type 1 diabetes patients in all four CD4+ subsets. Sequencing the cDNA could make cells with high TCR expression show up more than they should.

In this sample, this clone turned up a few times. Its antigen is as yet unknown. This TCR was sampled from a man aged 30 to 39 with type 1 diabetes. The gene calls are TRBV12-5 and TRBJ1-2; D remains ambiguous. Material for sequencing was naive CD4+ T cells from blood. DNA for the CDR3: TGTGCTAGTGGTTTGCATAACTATGGCTACACCTTC. This codes for CASGLHNYGYTF.